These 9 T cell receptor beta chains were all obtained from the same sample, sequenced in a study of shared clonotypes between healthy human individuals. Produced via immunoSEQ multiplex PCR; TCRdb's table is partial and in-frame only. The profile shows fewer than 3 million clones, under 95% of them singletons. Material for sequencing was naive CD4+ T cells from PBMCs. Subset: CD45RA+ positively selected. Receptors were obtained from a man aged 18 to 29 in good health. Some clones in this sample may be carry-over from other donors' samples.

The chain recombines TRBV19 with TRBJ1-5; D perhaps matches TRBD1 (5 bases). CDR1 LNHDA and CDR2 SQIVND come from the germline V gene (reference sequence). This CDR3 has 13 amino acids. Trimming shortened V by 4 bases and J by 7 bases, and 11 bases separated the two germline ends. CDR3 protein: CASSTQGRQPQHF. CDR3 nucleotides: TGTGCCAGTAGTACCCAGGGACGGCAGCCCCAGCATTTT.

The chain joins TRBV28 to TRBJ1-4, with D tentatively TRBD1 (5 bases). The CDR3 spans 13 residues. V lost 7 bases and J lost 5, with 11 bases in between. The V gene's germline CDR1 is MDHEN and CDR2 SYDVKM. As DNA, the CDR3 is TGTGCCAGCAAAGATAAGGGGAATGAAAAACTGTTTTTT. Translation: CASKDKGNEKLFF. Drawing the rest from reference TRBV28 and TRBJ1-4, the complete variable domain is DVKVTQSSRYLVKRTGEKVFLECVQDMDHENMFWYRQDPGLGLRLIYFSYDVKMKEKGDIPEGYSVSREKKERFSLILESASTNQTSMYLCASKDKGNEKLFFGSGTQLSVL.

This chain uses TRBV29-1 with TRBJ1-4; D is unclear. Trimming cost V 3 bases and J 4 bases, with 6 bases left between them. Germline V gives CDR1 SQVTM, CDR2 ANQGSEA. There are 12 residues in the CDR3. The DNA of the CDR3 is TGCAGCGTTGAGCCGATTAATGAAAAACTGTTTTTT. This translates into CSVEPINEKLFF.

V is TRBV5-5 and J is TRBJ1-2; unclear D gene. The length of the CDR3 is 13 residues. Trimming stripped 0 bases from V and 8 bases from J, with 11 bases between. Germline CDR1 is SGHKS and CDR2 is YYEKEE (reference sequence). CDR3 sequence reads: CASSLVDAGGYTF. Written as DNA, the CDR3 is TGTGCCAGCAGCTTGGTTGACGCTGGGGGCTACACCTTC.

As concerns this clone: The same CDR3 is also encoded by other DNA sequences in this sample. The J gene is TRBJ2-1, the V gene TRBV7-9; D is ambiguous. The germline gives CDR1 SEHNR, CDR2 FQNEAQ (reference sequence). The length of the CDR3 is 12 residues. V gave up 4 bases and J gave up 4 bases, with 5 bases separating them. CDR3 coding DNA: TGTGCCAGCAGCTCAATATACAATGAGCAGTTCTTC. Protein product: CASSSIYNEQFF. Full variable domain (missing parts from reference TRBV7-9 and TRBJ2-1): DTGVSQNPRHKITKRGQNVTFRCDPISEHNRLYWYRQTLGQGPEFLTYFQNEAQLEKSRLLSDRFSAERPKGSFSTLEIQRTEQGDSAMYLCASSSIYNEQFFGPGTRLTVL.

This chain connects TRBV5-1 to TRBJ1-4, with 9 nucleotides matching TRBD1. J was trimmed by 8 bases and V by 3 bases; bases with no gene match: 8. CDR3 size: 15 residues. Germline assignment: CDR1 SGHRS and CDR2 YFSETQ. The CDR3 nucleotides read TGCGCCAGCAGCTGGGAGGGACAGGGCGAGGAAAAACTGTTTTTT. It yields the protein CASSWEGQGEEKLFF.

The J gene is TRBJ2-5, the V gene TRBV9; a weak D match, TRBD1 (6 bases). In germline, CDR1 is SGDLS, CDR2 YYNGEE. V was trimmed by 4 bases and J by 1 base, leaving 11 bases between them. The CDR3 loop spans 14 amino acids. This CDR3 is CASSTGQTQETQYF. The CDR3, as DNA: TGTGCCAGCAGCACAGGACAGACCCAAGAGACCCAGTACTTC. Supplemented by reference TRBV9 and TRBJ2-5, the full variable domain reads DSGVTQTPKHLITATGQRVTLRCSPRSGDLSVYWYQQSLDQGLQFLIQYYNGEERAKGNILERFSAQQFPDLHSELNLSSLELGDSALYFCASSTGQTQETQYFGPGTRLLVL.

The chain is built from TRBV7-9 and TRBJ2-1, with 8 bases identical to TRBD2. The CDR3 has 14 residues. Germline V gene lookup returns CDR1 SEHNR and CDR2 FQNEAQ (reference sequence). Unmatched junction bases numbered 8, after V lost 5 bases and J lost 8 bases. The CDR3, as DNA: TGTGCCAGCAGCCAGAGCGGGAGTATCGATGAGCAGTTCTTC. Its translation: CASSQSGSIDEQFF.

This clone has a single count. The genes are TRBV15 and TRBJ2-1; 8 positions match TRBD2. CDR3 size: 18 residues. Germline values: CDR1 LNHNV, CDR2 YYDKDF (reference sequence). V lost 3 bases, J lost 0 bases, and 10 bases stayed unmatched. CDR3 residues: CATSSDWLAGSSYNEQFF. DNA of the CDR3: TGTGCCACCAGCAGCGACTGGTTAGCGGGGAGCTCCTACAATGAGCAGTTCTTC.